The 14 T cell receptor beta chains in this list originate from one sample, sequenced in a study of vaccination effects on CD4 cells after COVID-19. Their target antigens are unknown. In the ViraFEST assay, antigen-specific CD4+ clonotypes were identified by expansion after peptide-pool stimulation. Following an approximately ten-day culture, CD4+ T cells were purified. Infection with SARS-CoV-2 occurred in the person between March and December 2020, and PCR confirmed it. The protocol was immunoSEQ multiplex PCR, while the TCRdb copy is restricted to in-frame clones and leaves out a portion. Of tens of thousands of clones in the sample, about four fifths are singletons; the top ten hold approximately 35%. The material was CD4+ T cells from PBMCs cultured with a peptide pool, obtained before COVID-19 vaccination. The receptors stem from a human donor who had a prior SARS-CoV-2 infection.

The chain links TRBV4-2 to TRBJ1-5; 8 bases line up with TRBD1. V lost 0 bases and J lost 11; bases outside the gene matches: 9. The CDR3 extends over 15 amino acids. Germline lookup yields CDR1 LGHNA and CDR2 YNFKEQ. The CDR3 nucleotides are TGTGCCAGCAGCCAAGATCGACAGGGGACCTTTTCCCAGCATTTT. Protein sequence: CASSQDRQGTFSQHF.

This clone was picked up one time. V gene TRBV7-3 combines with J gene TRBJ2-1; TRBD2 matches at 8 bases. V was pared by 4 bases and J by 5 bases, with 7 bases of the junction left unmatched. The CDR3 runs 15 residues. In germline, CDR1 is SGHTA, CDR2 FQGTGA. The CDR3 loop is CASSYLGGGNNEQFF. The CDR3 DNA is TGTGCCAGCAGCTACCTTGGCGGGGGGAACAATGAGCAGTTCTTC.

The chain combines TRBV6-6 with TRBJ2-7; maybe TRBD1 (6 bases). Germline V lookup: CDR1 MNHNY, CDR2 SVGAGI (reference sequence). The CDR3 is 13 residues long. The V and J ends lost 7 bases and 3 bases respectively, with 13 bases between them. The CDR3 DNA sequence: TGTGCCAGCACCAAGGGACAAATCTACGAGCAGTACTTC. Translating gives CASTKGQIYEQYF.

This chain connects TRBV5-1 to TRBJ2-7, with D perhaps matching TRBD2 (6 bases). This CDR3 contains 15 residues. Trimming pared 1 base from V and 6 bases from J, leaving 17 bases between. CDR1 and CDR2 from the germline V gene are SGHRS and YFSETQ. CDR3 nucleotide sequence: TGCGCCAGCAGCTTGTTGGAGGGAGGCACAGGCGAGCAGTACTTC. This codes for CASSLLEGGTGEQYF.

The chain has TRBV2 and TRBJ2-1; tentative D call: TRBD1 (5 bases). Per germline, CDR1 SNHLY and CDR2 FYNNEI. Trimming took off 4 bases at V and 6 bases at J, with 13 bases between the two ends. This CDR3 contains 14 residues. The CDR3 here is CASSVSTQGNEQFF. CDR3 sequence (DNA): TGTGCCAGCAGTGTGAGCACCCAGGGCAATGAGCAGTTCTTC.

The chain is built from TRBV4-3 and TRBJ2-3; D is ambiguous. There are 15 residues in the CDR3. The ends were cut back, 0 bases at V and 1 base at J, with 8 bases in the middle. Germline CDR1 LGHNA, CDR2 YSLEER. In DNA, the CDR3 is TGCGCCAGCAGCCAAGATCCGGCAGGCACAGATACGCAGTATTTT. As protein: CASSQDPAGTDTQYF.

This clone showed up just a few times. V is TRBV18 and J is TRBJ1-6; perhaps TRBD1 as D (6 bases). This CDR3 has 14 residues. Between the trimmed V and J ends, which lost 3 bases and 9 bases, there was a span of 12 bases. Germline assignment: CDR1 KGHSH and CDR2 LQKENI. The CDR3 sequence: CASSPQGSASPLHF. For the CDR3, the DNA is TGTGCCAGCTCACCTCAGGGGAGCGCTTCACCCCTCCACTTT.

This sequence joins TRBV5-5 and TRBJ1-5; perhaps TRBD1 as D (5 bases). Looked up from germline, CDR1 is SGHKS and CDR2 is YYEKEE (reference sequence). The CDR3 contains 16 residues. V lost 3 bases and J lost 5, with 18 bases in between. The CDR3 spells CASSWGFPGIDQPQHF. As DNA, the CDR3 is TGTGCCAGCAGCTGGGGGTTTCCGGGGATTGATCAGCCCCAGCATTTT.

This chain connects TRBV12-5 to TRBJ1-1, with D perhaps TRBD1 (5 bases). Germline V gene sequence: CDR1 LGHNT, CDR2 FRNRAP. This CDR3 has 13 residues. V lost 5 bases, J lost 4 bases, and 11 bases lay in between. The chain's CDR3 is CASGGGVSTEAFF. The CDR3 DNA follows: TGTGCTAGTGGTGGGGGGGTGAGCACTGAAGCTTTCTTT. Filled out from reference TRBV12-5 and TRBJ1-1, the complete variable domain reads DARVTQTPRHKVTEMGQEVTMRCQPILGHNTVFWYRQTMMQGLELLAYFRNRAPLDDSGMPKDRFSAEMPDATLATLKIQPSEPRDSAVYFCASGGGVSTEAFFGQGTRLTVV.

The V gene is TRBV20-1, the J gene TRBJ2-7; D call uncertain. This CDR3 has 15 amino acids. V gave up 3 bases and J gave up 0 bases, with 15 bases separating them. The V gene's germline CDR1 is DFQATT and CDR2 SNEGSKA (reference sequence). The CDR3 DNA reads TGCAGTGCTAGTAATAGACGCTCGAGCTCCTACGAGCAGTACTTC. Protein product: CSASNRRSSSYEQYF.

The chain joins TRBV19 to TRBJ1-2; TRBD1 matches 10 bases. This CDR3 comprises 14 residues. Germline V gives CDR1 LNHDA, CDR2 SQIVND (reference sequence). V lost 1 base, J lost 8 bases, and 4 bases stayed unmatched. The CDR3 nucleotides read TGTGCCAGTAGTATAGGGGACAGGGGACGGGGCTACACCTTC. Translating gives CASSIGDRGRGYTF.

V is TRBV5-1 and J is TRBJ2-1; D possibly corresponds to TRBD1 (6 bases). Deletions cut 4 bases from V and 7 bases from J, with 15 bases between. The germline CDR1 and CDR2 sequences are SGHRS and YFSETQ. The CDR3 runs 14 residues. The CDR3 nucleotides are TGCGCCAGCAGCCGGAACAGGGCGGCAAATGAGCAGTTCTTC. Translating it yields CASSRNRAANEQFF.

The gene calls are TRBV11-2 and TRBJ2-7, with TRBD1 as a possible D gene (5 bases). CDR1 and CDR2 (germline): SGHAT, FQNNGV. V gave up 5 bases and J gave up 3 bases, with 8 bases separating them. The CDR3 contains 12 residues. Here the CDR3 reads CASSPQGYEQYF. In DNA form, the CDR3 reads TGTGCCAGCAGCCCCCAGGGCTACGAGCAGTACTTC.

J is TRBJ2-2 and V is TRBV27, with 13 bases lining up with TRBD2. This CDR3 has 17 residues. The trim removed 4 bases at V and 7 bases at J, leaving 9 bases unmatched. CDR1 and CDR2 from the germline V gene are MNHEY and SMNVEV (reference sequence). This CDR3 is CASSSSGTSGTSGELFF. Written as DNA, the CDR3 is TGTGCCAGCAGTTCCTCAGGGACTAGCGGGACAAGCGGGGAGCTGTTTTTT.